These 20 T cell receptor beta chains share one sample of origin, sequenced in a study of blood T cell repertoires in COVID-19. Here immunoSEQ multiplex PCR was the method, and the copy in TCRdb shows in-frame clones only, minus some. The sample has roughly 110,000 clones, about nine tenths seen once; the top ten hold less than 1.5%. Sequenced input: peripheral blood. The receptors originated from a woman aged 25 to 39 with acute or convalescent COVID-19.

The table lists this clone with a count of one. The chain uses TRBV27 and TRBJ2-7; 10 bases fit TRBD1. V gave up 5 bases and J gave up 3 bases; unmatched junction bases: 7. The CDR3 totals 15 residues. CDR1 MNHEY and CDR2 SMNVEV come from the germline V gene (reference sequence). CDR3 region: CASSPSGTGVYEQYF. In DNA form, the CDR3 reads TGTGCCAGCAGTCCCTCCGGGACAGGGGTCTACGAGCAGTACTTC.

The chain uses TRBV20-1 and TRBJ2-3; possibly TRBD2 for D (5 bases). Germline CDR1 reads DFQATT; CDR2 reads SNEGSKA (reference sequence). This CDR3 is built from 10 residues. V was shortened by 5 bases and J by 9 bases, with 9 bases between the two germline ends. CDR3 residues: CSAQDWTQYF. The CDR3 DNA follows: TGCAGTGCTCAGGACTGGACGCAGTATTTT.

The chain is built from TRBV28 and TRBJ2-5; 7 bases map to TRBD2. Per germline, CDR1 MDHEN and CDR2 SYDVKM. The J segment lost 4 bases and the V segment lost 9 bases, leaving 14 bases of the junction unmatched. The CDR3 is 15 amino acids. The CDR3 region has the DNA TGTGCCAGTAAAAGCGGGATGAGTTTAGTAGAGACCCAGTACTTC. Its translation: CASKSGMSLVETQYF.

In this sample, this clone turned up once. The V and J genes are TRBV7-3 and TRBJ2-1, with TRBD1 identical over 9 bases. CDR3 length equals 17 residues. The junction had 13 bases not matched to a gene; V was cut back by 5 bases and J by 5 bases. Germline V gene data show CDR1 as SGHTA and CDR2 as FQGTGA. The DNA for the CDR3 is TGTGCCAGCAGCACTAGTTTGGGGACAGGGTCGGACAATGAGCAGTTCTTC. It codes for CASSTSLGTGSDNEQFF.

The chain uses TRBV7-3 and TRBJ2-1; 9 bases map to TRBD2. V trimming: 0 bases; J trimming: 9 bases; junction bases outside the gene matches: 9. Per the germline V gene, CDR1 is SGHTA and CDR2 is FQGTGA. The CDR3 runs 16 residues. CDR3 nucleotide sequence: TGTGCCAGCAGCTTAACCTCTAGGACTAGCGCCAGTGAGCAGTTCTTC. Translating it yields CASSLTSRTSASEQFF.

The gene calls are TRBV28 and TRBJ2-7; 9 positions agree with TRBD2. Germline V lookup: CDR1 MDHEN, CDR2 SYDVKM. With 7 bases clipped from V and 5 bases from J, the junction kept 12 bases outside the gene matches. The CDR3 loop spans 15 amino acids. The CDR3, as DNA: TGTGCCAGCACCGTTCCGGGACTAGCATTTCACGAGCAGTACTTC. Residues: CASTVPGLAFHEQYF. The full variable domain, rest sourced from reference TRBV28 and TRBJ2-7, is DVKVTQSSRYLVKRTGEKVFLECVQDMDHENMFWYRQDPGLGLRLIYFSYDVKMKEKGDIPEGYSVSREKKERFSLILESASTNQTSMYLCASTVPGLAFHEQYFGPGTRLTVT.

The V call is TRBV10-2, the J call TRBJ2-4; no firm D call. CDR1 and CDR2 (germline): WSHSY, SAAADI. The CDR3 sequence is 16 residues long. The V gene lost 1 base and the J gene lost 0 bases, with 10 bases spanning the gap. Here the CDR3 reads CASSEWAGEAKNIQYF. The CDR3 nucleotides read TGCGCCAGCAGTGAGTGGGCAGGCGAAGCCAAAAACATTCAGTACTTC.

V and J are TRBV5-1 and TRBJ2-7, with D perhaps matching TRBD2 (5 bases). V was clipped by 3 bases and J by 7 bases, with 14 bases between them. The CDR3 contains 13 residues. Per the germline V gene, CDR1 is SGHRS and CDR2 is YFSETQ. In DNA, the CDR3 is TGCGCCAGCAGCTCTGCAGGACCGGGGGAGCAGTACTTC. Its translation is CASSSAGPGEQYF.

The chain has TRBV5-6 and TRBJ2-1, with 8 bases matching TRBD2. Looked up from germline, CDR1 is SGHDT and CDR2 is YYEEEE. V lost 0 bases to trimming and J lost 8 bases; unmatched junction nucleotides: 10. There are 16 residues in the CDR3. The CDR3 DNA reads TGTGCCAGCAGCTTGGATATTGTCGGGAGGGGTCATGAGCAGTTCTTC. This translates into CASSLDIVGRGHEQFF.

The chain combines TRBV28 with TRBJ1-1, with 9 bases fitting TRBD1. In germline, CDR1 is MDHEN, CDR2 SYDVKM. Germline trimming cut 4 bases from V and 7 bases from J; bases unmatched to any gene: 10. The CDR3 consists of 15 residues. CDR3 loop: CASSSQGQGYGEAFF. The CDR3 DNA reads TGTGCCAGCAGTTCCCAAGGACAGGGGTACGGTGAAGCTTTCTTT.

For the CDR3, the DNA is TGTGCCAGCAGCAGCCGGGACAGACACAATCAGCCCCAGCATTTT. The encoded protein is CASSSRDRHNQPQHF. V and J are TRBV7-2 and TRBJ1-5; TRBD1 matches 7 bases. Germline trimming cut 5 bases from V and 3 bases from J; bases unmatched to any gene: 7. The germline V gene has CDR1 SGHTA and CDR2 FQGNSA. The CDR3 consists of 15 residues.

This clone was seen a handful of times. V gene TRBV19 combines with J gene TRBJ2-6; possible D gene TRBD1, 6 bases. The CDR3 length is 14 residues. The V gene's germline CDR1 is LNHDA and CDR2 SQIVND (reference sequence). Trimming stripped 6 bases from V and 1 base from J, with 7 bases between. CDR3 sequence: CASRQGSGANVLTF. The CDR3 coding sequence is TGTGCCAGTAGACAGGGTTCTGGGGCCAACGTCCTGACTTTC. Supplemented by reference TRBV19 and TRBJ2-6, the full variable domain reads DGGITQSPKYLFRKEGQNVTLSCEQNLNHDAMYWYRQDPGQGLRLIYYSQIVNDFQKGDIAEGYSVSREKKESFPLTVTSAQKNPTAFYLCASRQGSGANVLTFGAGSRLTVL.

V is TRBV5-1 and J is TRBJ2-2; 8 nucleotides line up with TRBD2. The CDR3 contains 16 residues. Trimming removed 0 bases from V and 6 bases from J; junction bases left unmatched: 7. Per the germline V gene, CDR1 is SGHRS and CDR2 is YFSETQ. CDR3 in DNA: TGCGCCAGCAGCTTGGACCCTGGACTAGCTTCCGGGGAGCTGTTTTTT. Amino acids: CASSLDPGLASGELFF. Complete variable domain (other parts from reference TRBV5-1 and TRBJ2-2): KAGVTQTPRYLIKTRGQQVTLSCSPISGHRSVSWYQQTPGQGLQFLFEYFSETQRNKGNFPGRFSGRQFSNSRSEMNVSTLELGDSALYLCASSLDPGLASGELFFGEGSRLTVL.

V gene TRBV7-6 combines with J gene TRBJ2-1; no definite D call. The CDR3 has 15 amino acids. The germline CDR1 and CDR2 sequences are SGHVS and FNYEAQ. Between the trimmed V and J ends, which lost 5 bases and 3 bases, there was a span of 14 bases. CDR3 sequence (DNA): TGTGCCAGCAGCGACATCGTGTCCAGCTACAATGAGCAGTTCTTC. Its translation is CASSDIVSSYNEQFF. Combining the CDR3 with reference TRBV7-6 and TRBJ2-1 gives the whole variable domain GAGVSQSPRYKVTKRGQDVALRCDPISGHVSLYWYRQALGQGPEFLTYFNYEAQQDKSGLPNDRFSAERPEGSISTLTIQRTEQRDSAMYRCASSDIVSSYNEQFFGPGTRLTVL.

The CDR3 is CASSGTNQETQYF. The CDR3 DNA is TGTGCCAGCAGCGGGACTAACCAAGAGACCCAGTACTTC. The J gene is TRBJ2-5, the V gene TRBV9; D may be TRBD2 (6 bases). The germline V gene encodes CDR1 SGDLS and CDR2 YYNGEE. V dropped 3 bases and J dropped 0 bases, with 6 bases sitting between them. The CDR3 extends over 13 amino acids.

This clone was counted once. The chain is built from TRBV6-5 and TRBJ1-1; D may be TRBD1 (5 bases). CDR1 MNHEY and CDR2 SVGAGI come from the germline V gene. The V and J ends lost 6 bases and 1 base respectively, with 9 bases between them. This CDR3 has 13 residues. The CDR3 region has the DNA TGTGCCAGCAGGTCTACAGGGAACACTGAAGCTTTCTTT. Its protein is CASRSTGNTEAFF.

The chain joins TRBV7-8 to TRBJ2-7; D gene ambiguous. V was clipped by 1 base and J by 0 bases, with 7 bases between them. Looked up from germline, CDR1 is SGHVS and CDR2 is FQNEAQ. The CDR3 length is 14 residues. CDR3 sequence reads: CASSLVSNSYEQYF. The CDR3 DNA is TGTGCCAGCAGCTTAGTGAGCAACTCCTACGAGCAGTACTTC.

The rearrangement joins TRBV5-5 to TRBJ1-4; D is ambiguous. The CDR3 extends over 17 amino acids. Per the germline V gene, CDR1 is SGHKS and CDR2 is YYEKEE (reference sequence). The germline V and J ends were trimmed by 2 bases and 0 bases, with 14 bases remaining between them. CDR3 in DNA: TGTGCCAGCAGCTTCGGGGAATTCCTCGCAACTAATGAAAAACTGTTTTTT. This codes for CASSFGEFLATNEKLFF.

This clone has only a few counts. CDR3 DNA: TGCGCCAGCAGCCAAGTGAGCGGCTACAATGAGCAGTTCTTC. Protein: CASSQVSGYNEQFF. The chain couples TRBV4-1 to TRBJ2-1; perhaps TRBD2 as D (5 bases). V was shortened by 1 base and J by 3 bases, with 7 bases between the two germline ends. The CDR3 has 14 residues. CDR1 and CDR2 from the germline V gene are MGHRA and YSYEKL.

Only one count was recorded for this clone. The CDR3 loop reads CATVGGEYTGNTIYF. The CDR3 DNA is TGTGCCACCGTGGGGGGGGAGTACACCGGAAACACCATATATTTT. This sequence joins TRBV28 and TRBJ1-3, with a possible D match to TRBD1 (5 bases). CDR3 length equals 15 residues. The germline V and J ends were trimmed by 10 bases and 4 bases, with 20 bases remaining between them. The germline CDR1 and CDR2 sequences are MDHEN and SYDVKM.